The source of this TCR beta chain is a study of cytomegalovirus exposure and HLA in healthy donors. Findings of the study overall: Among the CMV-associated chains, a few were confirmed in vitro as specific for CMV antigens.

Trimming stripped 0 bases from V and 1 base from J, with 13 bases between. The CDR3 has 16 residues. Germline assignment: CDR1 SGHRS and CDR2 YFSETQ. A word on this clone: Its cognate antigen is unknown.

TCRdb's copy holds only in-frame clones and misses some; the assay was immunoSEQ multiplex PCR. The sample holds approximately 260,000 clones, around 85% seen once. The V and J genes are TRBV5-1 and TRBJ1-2; D is possibly TRBD1 (6 bases). The TCR comes from a young woman in good health and CMV-seronegative. The specimen sequenced was PBMCs. CDR3: CASSLARDTRNYGYTF. The CDR3 nucleotides read TGCGCCAGCAGCTTGGCCCGGGACACACGTAACTATGGCTACACCTTC.